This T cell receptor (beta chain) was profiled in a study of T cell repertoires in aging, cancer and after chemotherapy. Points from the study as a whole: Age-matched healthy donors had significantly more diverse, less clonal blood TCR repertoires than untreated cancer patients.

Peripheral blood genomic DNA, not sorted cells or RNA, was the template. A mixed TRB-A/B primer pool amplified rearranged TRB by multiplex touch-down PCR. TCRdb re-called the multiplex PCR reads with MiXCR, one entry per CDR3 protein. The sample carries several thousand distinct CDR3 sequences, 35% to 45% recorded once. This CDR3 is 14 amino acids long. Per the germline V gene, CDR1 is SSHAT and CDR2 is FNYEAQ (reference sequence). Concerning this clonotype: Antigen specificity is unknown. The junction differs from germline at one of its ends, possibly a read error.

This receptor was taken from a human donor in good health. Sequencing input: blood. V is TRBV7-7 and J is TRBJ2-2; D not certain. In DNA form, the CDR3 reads TGTGCTAGCAGCCTCGTTCGGGACACCGGGGAGCTGTTTTTT. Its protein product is CASSLVRDTGELFF.